Described below is a single TCR beta chain sequence and its context. Its target is unknown. This entry comes from a study of cytomegalovirus exposure and HLA in healthy donors. The wider study: Among the approximately 400 donors who were genotyped, roughly 76% fell in the genetic ancestry cluster that is associated with self-reported Caucasian donors. Notes on the study in general: With later analysis, a missense DCLRE1C variant became linked to TCR beta V- and J-gene trimming. In vitro checks showed that three CMV-associated chains really do target CMV antigens.

Germline V lookup: CDR1 SQVTM, CDR2 ANQGSEA. The V end lost 2 bases, the J end lost 1 base, and 17 bases lay between the germline ends. The CDR3 loop spans 17 amino acids. In the PCR, 60 Vbeta and 13 Jbeta primers were used. Data came from immunoSEQ multiplex PCR; TCRdb stores just in-frame clones and leaves some out. The data show around 120,000 clones, roughly 88% seen once. Healthy donors of bone marrow made up the group. The origin of this receptor is a man in his forties or fifties in good health and CMV-seronegative. The chain carries TRBV29-1 and TRBJ1-4; no clear D. Sequencing was carried out using PBMCs. The CDR3 DNA reads as TGCAGCGTTGAAATGCTGGCATCCGGGGAAACTAATGAAAAACTGTTTTTT. This codes for CSVEMLASGETNEKLFF.